This passage covers 14 T cell receptor beta chains from one sample sequenced in a study of CD8+ T cells in alopecia areata. It was cDNA, reverse transcribed from extracted RNA, that served as the sequencing template. Libraries were prepared by immunoSEQ multiplex PCR; TCRdb keeps only in-frame clonotypes and omits some of them. Altogether 15,000 to 20,000 clones were found in the sample, and no singletons occur. Pooled cells of cutaneous lymph node origin were sorted on CD4, CD8alpha, NKG2D, NKG2ACE and other markers. The sequenced sample consisted of CD8+ T cells sorted from a lymph node. The receptors come from a C3H/HeJ mouse with alopecia areata. Strain MHC haplotype: H2-k.

This clone was seen only a few times. DNA and listed protein disagree at residue 12, so the protein shown here was translated from the DNA. Genes and germline are mouse. Read sequence stops 3 residues before the CDR3 end, and the germline J gene provides the missing end. V usage is TRBV5 and J usage is TRBJ1-6; 10 bases are shared with TRBD1. TRBJ1-6 has ORF status, its function being uncertain. V gave up 5 bases and J gave up 8 bases; unmatched junction bases: 6. This CDR3 spans 15 amino acids. Germline V gene sequence: CDR1 LGHNA, CDR2 YNLKQL (reference sequence). The CDR3 protein is CASSFRQGADSPLYF. Partial CDR3 DNA: TGTGCCAGCAGCTTCCGACAGGGGGCTGATTCGCCC.

This clone was detected a few times. These gene names are mouse names. The read ends 4 residues early relative to the CDR3; the germline J gene fills the gap. V and J are TRBV13-3 and TRBJ2-4; TRBD2 matches at 10 bases. CDR3 size: 14 residues. Germline-derived CDR1 and CDR2 are NNHDY and SYVADS. CDR3 DNA, as far as it was read: TGTGCCAGCAGTGATGCTGGGGGGGCGAAC. The encoded protein is CASSDAGGAN. The entire CDR3 sequence reads CASSDAGGANTLYF.

By proportion, this clone is medium-sized. The gene names given are mouse names. The CDR3 goes on 4 residues after the read ends, and that part is filled in from the germline J gene. The chain links TRBV13-3 to TRBJ2-5; 9 nucleotides match TRBD2. The CDR3 length is 14 residues. The V gene end was trimmed by 2 bases and the J gene end by 3 bases; junction bases not matched to a gene: 1. Per germline, CDR1 NNHDY and CDR2 SYVADS. CDR3 amino acids: CASSDWGGQDTQYF. CDR3 bases read: TGTGCCAGCAGTGACTGGGGGGGACAAGAC.

In this sample, this clone turned up a few times. Gene names are mouse gene names. The DNA ends 4 residues before the CDR3 does, and the rest of the CDR3 is filled in from the germline J gene. This chain connects TRBV13-1 to TRBJ2-2; no firm D call. Per the germline V gene, CDR1 is NSHNY and CDR2 is SYGAGN. Trimming cost V 6 bases and J 0 bases, with 3 bases left between them. The CDR3 covers 12 residues. The covered CDR3 bases are TGTGCCAGCACTGCAAACACCGGG. Translating gives CASTANTG. The entire CDR3 protein reads CASTANTGQLYF.

To note about this clone: Mouse gene names apply. The CDR3 is cut off 4 residues early in the read; its end comes from the germline J gene. V is TRBV13-1 and J is TRBJ2-3; TRBD1 is a possible D gene (6 bases). The germline V gene has CDR1 NSHNY and CDR2 SYGAGN. This CDR3 region has 13 residues. Trimming took 5 bases from V and 3 from J, leaving 10 bases between them. The DNA read from the CDR3 is TGTGCCAGCAGAACAACAGGGGCAGAA. Its protein product is CASRTTGAE. The CDR3, in full, reads CASRTTGAETLYF.

On this clone itself: Mouse germline and gene names are used. The read gets to within 4 residues of the CDR3 end, and the germline J gene fills in the rest. The chain combines TRBV13-3 with TRBJ2-2; 11 positions agree with TRBD2. Germline V gives CDR1 NNHDY, CDR2 SYVADS. The length of the CDR3 is 15 residues. V dropped 7 bases and J dropped 0; count of bases not matched to a gene: 2. CDR3 sequence reads: CASGDWGSNTGQLYF. Partial CDR3 DNA: TGTGCCAGCGGGGACTGGGGGTCAAACACCGGG. The full variable domain, completed using reference TRBV13-3 and TRBJ2-2, is EAAVTQSPRSKVAVTGGKVTLSCHQTNNHDYMYWYRQDTGHGLRLIHYSYVADSTEKGDIPDGYKASRPSQENFSLILELASLSQTAVYFCASGDWGSNTGQLYFGEGSKLTVL.

This clone turned up a few times. Mouse gene names apply. This CDR3 is CASSPTGTTEVFF. CDR3 DNA, as far as it was read: TGTGCCAGCAGCCCGACAGGGACCACA. V and J are TRBV19 and TRBJ1-1; 7 nucleotides line up with TRBD1. The sequence runs out 4 residues before the end of the CDR3; the remainder is reconstructed from the germline J gene. V was pared by 5 bases and J by 4 bases, with 5 bases of the junction left unmatched. This CDR3 has 13 residues. CDR1 FNHDT and CDR2 SITEND come from the germline V gene (reference sequence).

This clone has ten or more counts. Mouse gene names and germline throughout. The observed sequence ends 4 residues before the CDR3 terminus, with the missing tail filled in from the germline J gene. The chain combines TRBV1 with TRBJ2-7, with 8 bases that match TRBD2. The CDR3 runs to 14 residues. Germline V gene data show CDR1 as NSQYPW and CDR2 as LRSPGD (reference sequence). Trimming at V came to 3 bases and at J to 1 base, leaving 2 bases not matched to a gene. The CDR3 DNA, read in part, is TGCACCTGCAGTGCCCGGACTGGGTCCTAT. The encoded protein is CTCSARTGSY. The entire CDR3 reads CTCSARTGSYEQYF.

This clone was seen a handful of times. The protein here is the DNA translation, as the TCRdb protein differs from it at residue 10. Gene names denote mouse genes. The read terminates 3 residues ahead of where the CDR3 ends, so the germline J gene completes it. The chain recombines TRBV16 with TRBJ1-3, with unresolved D. Trimming left V 5 bases short and J 0 bases short, with 5 bases between. CDR1 and CDR2 from the germline V gene are SGHSA and FRNQAP. The CDR3 is 13 amino acids. CDR3 region: CASSQNSGNTLYF. The CDR3 bases that were read are TGTGCAAGCAGCCAGAATTCTGGAAATACG.

Notes on this clone: Mouse gene names and germline throughout. The CDR3 extends 4 residues past the end of the read, so its final part is completed from the germline J gene. The J gene is TRBJ2-1, the V gene TRBV13-1; TRBD1 matches at 9 bases. Looked up from germline, CDR1 is NSHNY and CDR2 is SYGAGN. V lost 2 bases and J lost 3; bases outside the gene matches: 6. The length of the CDR3 is 16 residues. The part of the CDR3 DNA that was read is TGTGCCAGCAGTGAACGGACAGGGGCCATCTATGCT. Amino acids: CASSERTGAIYA. The CDR3 as a whole reads CASSERTGAIYAEQFF.

A note on this clone: Gene names follow the mouse nomenclature. The DNA ends 4 residues before the CDR3 does, and the rest of the CDR3 is filled in from the germline J gene. The chain links TRBV13-2 to TRBJ2-3, with D possibly being TRBD1 (5 bases). There are 15 residues in the CDR3. V lost 3 bases and J lost 0, with 11 bases in between. Germline CDR1 reads NNHNN; CDR2 reads SYGAGS (reference sequence). The DNA read from the CDR3 is TGTGCCAGCGGTGTGCAGACAGTTAGTGCAGAA. It is translated as CASGVQTVSAE. The complete CDR3 reads CASGVQTVSAETLYF.

With respect to this clone: The gene names given are mouse names. The read stops 4 residues short of the end of the CDR3; the missing end is completed from the germline J gene. The J gene is TRBJ2-4, the V gene TRBV13-3, with 8 nucleotides matching TRBD2. Germline assignment: CDR1 NNHDY and CDR2 SYVADS. V gave up 0 bases and J gave up 3 bases; unmatched junction bases: 3. This CDR3 spans 15 amino acids. CDR3 bases read: TGTGCCAGCAGTGATGGTGGGGGGGGCCAAAAC. It encodes CASSDGGGGQN. The entire CDR3 sequence reads CASSDGGGGQNTLYF.

In this sample, this clone turned up many times. The gene names here belong to mouse. The CDR3 goes on 4 residues after the read ends, and that part is filled in from the germline J gene. The chain recombines TRBV13-3 with TRBJ1-4; 8 bases fit TRBD1. V shed 3 bases, J shed 6 bases, and the junction held 1 base outside the gene matches. CDR3 length: 13 amino acids. The germline V gene has CDR1 NNHDY and CDR2 SYVADS. The CDR3 protein is CASSVQGDERLFF. The sequenced part of the CDR3 DNA is TGTGCCAGCAGTGTACAGGGGGACGAA.

This clone was detected ten times or more. Mouse germline and gene names are used. Sequencing ends 4 residues short of the CDR3 end; the germline J gene provides the rest. The V gene is TRBV19, the J gene TRBJ1-4; 8 bases are shared with TRBD1. CDR1 is FNHDT and CDR2 is SITEND in the germline V gene (reference sequence). The junction had 0 bases not matched to a gene; V was cut back by 2 bases and J by 3 bases. The CDR3 runs 14 residues. The DNA read from the CDR3 is TGTGCCAGCAGTATGGACAGGGCCAACGAA. Protein product: CASSMDRANE. The full CDR3 reads CASSMDRANERLFF.